This entry is about one T cell receptor beta chain. What it binds is unknown. These data are taken from a study of T cell responses to AZD1222 COVID-19 vaccine. Study conclusions and caveats: A rise in Spike-specific TCR breadth and depth followed two AZD1222 doses. The study identified only five to seven AZD1222 recipients as seropositive at baseline.

This CDR3 comprises 15 residues. The germline CDR1 and CDR2 sequences are MNHEY and SVGAGI. The junction had 8 bases not matched to a gene; V was cut back by 5 bases and J by 7 bases. The table came from immunoSEQ multiplex PCR; TCRdb's copy has only in-frame clones and leaves some out. The sample consists of about 180,000 clones, roughly 88% of them appearing once. The chain has TRBV6-5 and TRBJ1-2, with 12 bases fitting TRBD1. The TCR originated in an adult in good health. Sample: peripheral blood, taken on day 0 of AZD1222 vaccination. This CDR3 is CASSPWDRGQGGYTF. DNA of the CDR3: TGTGCCAGCAGTCCCTGGGACAGGGGGCAAGGTGGCTACACCTTC.